This TCR beta chain was identified in a study of T cell repertoires in cytomegalovirus infection. A word on this clonotype: As yet, its antigen is unknown. The junction departs from germline at one end; a sequencing error may be responsible.

CDR1 is SGHTA and CDR2 is FQGNSA in the germline V gene. The CDR3 extends over 13 amino acids. Overall study results and limits: HLA-C-restricted CMV-specific TCR beta clonotypes prevailed in the ex vivo response.

A single record per CDR3 protein comes from TCRdb applying MiXCR to the reads. The sample lists 680,000 or so distinct CDR3 sequences, 35% seen once, with roughly 2.8% in the top ten. The chain carries TRBV7-2 and TRBJ2-1, with a tentative D call TRBD1 (6 bases). This TCR was recovered from a human donor in good health (CMV status not recorded). Some clones in this sample may be carry-over from other donors' samples. The specimen was PBMCs. DNA for the CDR3: TGCGCCAGCAGCCCAGTAGGGACAAGGGAGAAGTTCTTC. It codes for CASSPVGTREKFF.